The 18 T cell receptor beta chains below were found in one sample sequenced in a study of cytomegalovirus exposure and HLA in healthy donors. The study ran its PCR with 60 Vbeta and 13 Jbeta primers. Assay: immunoSEQ multiplex PCR; the TCRdb copy retains only in-frame clones and omits some. Of some 180,000 clones listed, over 60% are singletons. Input material: PBMCs. The source of these receptors is a man aged 18-30 years in good health and CMV-seronegative.

The genes are TRBV30 and TRBJ1-3, with D maybe TRBD1 (6 bases). The CDR3 extends over 13 amino acids. V lost 5 bases, J lost 1 base, and 9 bases lay in between. Germline V gene lookup returns CDR1 GTSNPN and CDR2 SVGIG (reference sequence). The CDR3 sequence is CAWSRGSGNTIYF. The CDR3 region has the DNA TGTGCCTGGTCCAGGGGATCTGGAAACACCATATATTTT.

On this clone itself: In the same sample, other DNA sequences code for this CDR3. This sequence joins TRBV9 and TRBJ1-2; 10 bases are a match to TRBD1. J was trimmed by 5 bases and V by 3 bases; bases with no gene match: 7. The CDR3 covers 15 residues. The germline V gene encodes CDR1 SGDLS and CDR2 YYNGEE. CDR3 bases: TGTGCCAGCAGCGCGCCGACAGGGGGCTATTATGGCTACACCTTC. Its translation: CASSAPTGGYYGYTF.

This sequence joins TRBV28 and TRBJ2-2, with TRBD2 matching 8 bases. The CDR3 spans 17 residues. The V gene's germline CDR1 is MDHEN and CDR2 SYDVKM. V shed 3 bases and J 0 bases; nucleotides not matched to a gene: 6. CDR3 DNA: TGTGCCAGCAGTTTCCTGGCGGGGGGCACGAACACCGGGGAGCTGTTTTTT. Residues: CASSFLAGGTNTGELFF. The full variable domain, its missing parts supplied by reference TRBV28 and TRBJ2-2, is DVKVTQSSRYLVKRTGEKVFLECVQDMDHENMFWYRQDPGLGLRLIYFSYDVKMKEKGDIPEGYSVSREKKERFSLILESASTNQTSMYLCASSFLAGGTNTGELFFGEGSRLTVL.

The rearrangement links TRBV29-1 to TRBJ2-6, with D possibly TRBD2 on 5 matching bases. V lost 3 bases, J lost 2 bases, and 11 bases lay in between. The CDR3 covers 15 residues. Germline assignment: CDR1 SQVTM and CDR2 ANQGSEA. The CDR3 nucleotides read TGCAGCGTTGAGGAGGACCCGCCTGGGGCCAACGTCCTGACTTTC. Translation: CSVEEDPPGANVLTF. Full variable domain (remainder filled in from reference TRBV29-1 and TRBJ2-6): SAVISQKPSRDICQRGTSLTIQCQVDSQVTMMFWYRQQPGQSLTLIATANQGSEATYESGFVIDKFPISRPNLTFSTLTVSNMSPEDSSIYLCSVEEDPPGANVLTFGAGSRLTVL.

This clone was recorded a few times. The V and J genes are TRBV7-3 and TRBJ2-7, with TRBD1 matching 10 bases. The germline gives CDR1 SGHTA, CDR2 FQGTGA. Trimming removed 0 bases from V and 3 bases from J; junction bases left unmatched: 5. The CDR3 has 16 residues. The CDR3 DNA sequence: TGTGCCAGCAGCTTAACAGGACAGGGGGAATACTACGAGCAGTACTTC. Its translation: CASSLTGQGEYYEQYF.

The gene calls are TRBV2 and TRBJ2-5; TRBD2 matches at 11 bases. With V trimmed by 3 bases and J by 5 bases, 11 bases remained unmatched. From germline, CDR1 is SNHLY and CDR2 FYNNEI. This CDR3 contains 17 residues. The CDR3: CASSDGVAGGPGETQYF. CDR3 DNA: TGTGCCAGCAGTGACGGGGTAGCGGGGGGGCCGGGTGAGACCCAGTACTTC.

The chain couples TRBV4-1 to TRBJ2-5, with 9 positions matching TRBD1. With the DNA end fitting TRBJ2-7 better, the J assignment may be wrong. The germline gives CDR1 MGHRA, CDR2 YSYEKL. CDR3 length: 15 residues. The CDR3 nucleotides read TGCGCCAGCAGCCAAGAGACAGGGGGGGCCTACGAGCAGTACTTC. Translation: CASSQETGGAYEQYF.

The V and J genes are TRBV7-3 and TRBJ1-6; D uncertain. Germline lookup yields CDR1 SGHTA and CDR2 FQGTGA. The CDR3 is made up of 13 amino acids. The germline V and J ends were trimmed by 5 bases and 7 bases, with 9 bases remaining between them. The CDR3 DNA is TGTGCCAGCAGCAAAAACGGGAATTCACCCCTCCACTTT. Protein product: CASSKNGNSPLHF.

The J gene is TRBJ1-4, the V gene TRBV14; 8 bases are a match to TRBD1. Germline V gene lookup returns CDR1 SGHDN and CDR2 FVKESK. With 5 bases clipped from V and 7 bases from J, the junction kept 9 bases outside the gene matches. The CDR3 extends over 15 amino acids. CDR3: CASSYTGGTGEKLFF. The CDR3, as DNA: TGTGCCAGCAGCTACACAGGGGGGACGGGTGAAAAACTGTTTTTT. The full variable domain, with the rest looked up from reference TRBV14 and TRBJ1-4, is EAGVTQFPSHSVIEKGQTVTLRCDPISGHDNLYWYRRVMGKEIKFLLHFVKESKQDESGMPNNRFLAERTGGTYSTLKVQPAELEDSGVYFCASSYTGGTGEKLFFGSGTQLSVL.

The chain combines TRBV6-1 with TRBJ2-7, with TRBD2 identical over 10 bases. This CDR3 region has 14 residues. V lost 3 bases and J lost 6; bases outside the gene matches: 5. Germline V gene lookup returns CDR1 MNHNS and CDR2 SASEGT. The chain's CDR3 is CASSDLAGAGEQYF. DNA of the CDR3: TGTGCCAGCAGTGACCTAGCGGGAGCGGGCGAGCAGTACTTC.

The chain recombines TRBV6-5 with TRBJ2-3; tentatively, D is TRBD1 (6 bases). The CDR3 runs 16 residues. Germline V CDR1 and CDR2: MNHEY, SVGAGI. V was cut by 0 bases and J by 1 base, with 11 bases left in between. The CDR3 DNA follows: TGTGCCAGCAGTTACTCTTCAGGGGATGGCACAGATACGCAGTATTTT. Translated, it gives CASSYSSGDGTDTQYF.

V gene TRBV5-1 combines with J gene TRBJ1-3; a possible D gene is TRBD1 (6 bases). CDR1 SGHRS and CDR2 YFSETQ come from the germline V gene. Deletions cut 0 bases from V and 0 bases from J, with 7 bases between. The CDR3 consists of 15 residues. The CDR3 protein is CASSLEGGSGNTIYF. The DNA for the CDR3 is TGCGCCAGCAGCTTGGAAGGGGGCTCTGGAAACACCATATATTTT.

The chain carries TRBV6-5 and TRBJ1-2; D is undetermined. Trimming removed 9 bases from V and 5 bases from J, with 7 bases in between. Germline V gene data show CDR1 as MNHEY and CDR2 as SVGAGI. This CDR3 contains 10 residues. DNA of the CDR3: TGTGCCAGGCAGTGTTATGGCTACACCTTC. It is translated as CARQCYGYTF.

V usage is TRBV28 and J usage is TRBJ1-2; tentatively, D is TRBD1 (5 bases). The CDR3 runs to 14 residues. Trimming removed 4 bases from V and 6 bases from J, with 15 bases in between. The germline V gene has CDR1 MDHEN and CDR2 SYDVKM. DNA for the CDR3: TGTGCCAGCAGTTCCCCCCCGGGGGAAAATGGCTACACCTTC. Translating gives CASSSPPGENGYTF.

This chain uses TRBV4-1 with TRBJ1-1, with a possible D match to TRBD1 (5 bases). The V end lost 0 bases, the J end lost 10 bases, and 12 bases lay between the germline ends. Germline V gene lookup returns CDR1 MGHRA and CDR2 YSYEKL. This CDR3 is 13 amino acids long. The CDR3: CASSQDGGRGAFF. Here the CDR3 DNA reads TGCGCCAGCAGCCAAGATGGGGGGAGAGGAGCTTTCTTT.

The chain carries TRBV29-1 and TRBJ2-5; TRBD1 aligns across 9 bases. CDR1 SQVTM and CDR2 ANQGSEA come from the germline V gene. This CDR3 comprises 15 residues. Unmatched junction bases numbered 10, after V lost 3 bases and J lost 5 bases. The chain's CDR3 is CSVEVQGASDETQYF. CDR3 nucleotides: TGCAGCGTTGAGGTACAGGGGGCCTCGGATGAGACCCAGTACTTC. The full variable domain, its missing parts supplied by reference TRBV29-1 and TRBJ2-5, is SAVISQKPSRDICQRGTSLTIQCQVDSQVTMMFWYRQQPGQSLTLIATANQGSEATYESGFVIDKFPISRPNLTFSTLTVSNMSPEDSSIYLCSVEVQGASDETQYFGPGTRLLVL.

The rearrangement joins TRBV2 to TRBJ2-3, with 8 bases aligning to TRBD2. This CDR3 region has 18 residues. The trim removed 8 bases at V and 1 base at J, leaving 17 bases unmatched. Germline values: CDR1 SNHLY, CDR2 FYNNEI. CDR3 nucleotide sequence: TGTGCCAGCCAAGCGACCAGCGGGGGTAACTCTCGCACAGATACGCAGTATTTT. Its protein product is CASQATSGGNSRTDTQYF.

CDR3 nucleotide sequence: TGTGCCAGCAGTTCAGGGAAATCCTACGAGCAGTACTTC. This encodes CASSSGKSYEQYF. This chain joins TRBV6-5 and TRBJ2-5, with a possible D match to TRBD1 (5 bases). The J call may be wrong; the DNA end is better matched by TRBJ2-7. The germline CDR1 and CDR2 sequences are MNHEY and SVGAGI. The CDR3 contains 13 residues.